One and the same sample provided the 13 T cell receptor beta chains below, sequenced in a study of blood T cell repertoires in COVID-19. Repertoires were generated with immunoSEQ multiplex PCR, while TCRdb's copy carries only in-frame clones and drops some. Of roughly 190,000 clones listed, approximately 80% are singletons. Material for sequencing was peripheral blood. The receptor set was obtained from a man between 60 and 75 years old with acute or convalescent COVID-19.

This chain uses TRBV6-6 with TRBJ1-6; D gene uncertain. Germline V lookup: CDR1 MNHNY, CDR2 SVGAGI (reference sequence). Trimming removed 5 bases at V and 7 bases at J, with 12 bases between. This CDR3 has 14 residues. CDR3 nucleotides: TGTGCCAGCAGTGGGGAGGGTGAGAATTCACCCCTCCACTTT. It codes for CASSGEGENSPLHF.

Only a few counts were recorded for this clone. The chain joins TRBV15 to TRBJ2-7, with 10 bases that match TRBD1. Per germline, CDR1 LNHNV and CDR2 YYDKDF (reference sequence). The CDR3 spans 14 residues. Trimming cost V 6 bases and J 3 bases; bases outside gene matches: 5. The CDR3: CATRAGQGFYEQYF. CDR3 DNA: TGTGCCACCAGAGCGGGACAGGGGTTCTACGAGCAGTACTTC.

The chain joins TRBV24-1 to TRBJ2-3, with 12 bases aligning to TRBD2. The germline V gene encodes CDR1 KGHDR and CDR2 SFDVKD. V shed 4 bases, J shed 0 bases, and the junction held 4 bases outside the gene matches. The CDR3 covers 17 residues. CDR3 amino acids: CATSEQTSGGSTDTQYF. The CDR3 DNA reads TGTGCCACCAGTGAGCAAACTAGCGGGGGGAGCACAGATACGCAGTATTTT.

This chain links TRBV6-6 with TRBJ2-7, with 8 bases that match TRBD2. The CDR3 has 15 amino acids. V was pared by 7 bases and J by 4 bases, with 12 bases of the junction left unmatched. Germline V gene lookup returns CDR1 MNHNY and CDR2 SVGAGI (reference sequence). The CDR3 coding sequence is TGTGCCAGCACCCCGGGAGGGCCGGGGGGGTACGAGCAGTACTTC. Protein sequence: CASTPGGPGGYEQYF.

V usage is TRBV6-5 and J usage is TRBJ1-1; D unresolved. The germline V gene has CDR1 MNHEY and CDR2 SVGAGI. CDR3 length: 13 amino acids. V gave up 6 bases and J gave up 9 bases, with 17 bases separating them. DNA for the CDR3: TGTGCCAGCAGCTTTGGAACAGCAGCTCAAGCTTTCTTT. As protein: CASSFGTAAQAFF.

The V and J genes are TRBV7-3 and TRBJ1-1; 8 bases map to TRBD1. With 7 bases clipped from V and 1 base from J, the junction kept 5 bases outside the gene matches. The CDR3 loop spans 14 amino acids. CDR1 SGHTA and CDR2 FQGTGA come from the germline V gene. Written as DNA, the CDR3 is TGTGCCAGCATGGAGACAGGGGCGAACACTGAAGCTTTCTTT. This encodes CASMETGANTEAFF.

The chain carries TRBV7-6 and TRBJ2-2; D might be TRBD1 (5 bases). The CDR3 totals 17 residues. CDR1 is SGHVS, CDR2 FNYEAQ, per germline. V lost 5 bases and J lost 0, with 16 bases in between. CDR3 amino acids: CASSLFEDTSNTGELFF. In DNA form, the CDR3 reads TGTGCCAGCAGCCTATTCGAGGACACATCGAACACCGGGGAGCTGTTTTTT.

The V call is TRBV2, the J call TRBJ1-1; D ambiguous. Germline V lookup: CDR1 SNHLY, CDR2 FYNNEI. The CDR3 has 12 amino acids. V dropped 4 bases and J dropped 10 bases, with 13 bases sitting between them. CDR3 loop: CASSATPAIAFF. CDR3 DNA sequence: TGTGCCAGCAGTGCGACACCGGCGATAGCTTTCTTT.

The CDR3 DNA sequence: TGTGCCAGCAGGGACAGACGGAACACCGGGGAGCTGTTTTTT. It is translated as CASRDRRNTGELFF. This chain connects TRBV9 to TRBJ2-2; a weak D match, TRBD1 (6 bases). Germline V gene data show CDR1 as SGDLS and CDR2 as YYNGEE. V was trimmed by 5 bases and J by 1 base, leaving 9 bases between them. This CDR3 spans 14 amino acids.

This chain uses TRBV30 with TRBJ2-4, with D unclear. V lost 3 bases and J 8 bases, leaving 14 bases between the germline ends. CDR1 and CDR2 from the germline V gene are GTSNPN and SVGIG (reference sequence). This CDR3 contains 13 residues. The CDR3 DNA sequence: TGTGCCTGGAGGCTCAAAGGTCGGGACATTCAGTACTTC. Its translation: CAWRLKGRDIQYF.

This clone was recorded a few times. V usage is TRBV19 and J usage is TRBJ1-1; TRBD1 matches 8 bases. Germline V gene data show CDR1 as LNHDA and CDR2 as SQIVND (reference sequence). This CDR3 has 17 residues. V shed 1 base, J shed 2 bases, and the junction held 9 bases outside the gene matches. The CDR3 loop reads CASSIGTGRAINTEAFF. CDR3 coding DNA: TGTGCCAGTAGTATAGGGACAGGGAGGGCGATCAACACTGAAGCTTTCTTT. The whole variable domain, filled in from reference TRBV19 and TRBJ1-1, reads DGGITQSPKYLFRKEGQNVTLSCEQNLNHDAMYWYRQDPGQGLRLIYYSQIVNDFQKGDIAEGYSVSREKKESFPLTVTSAQKNPTAFYLCASSIGTGRAINTEAFFGQGTRLTVV.

This clone has only a few counts. This sequence joins TRBV5-1 and TRBJ1-1; D is undetermined. Per the germline V gene, CDR1 is SGHRS and CDR2 is YFSETQ. V lost 0 bases and J lost 7, with 16 bases in between. The CDR3 contains 15 residues. The CDR3: CASSLVVLITDEAFF. The DNA of the CDR3 is TGCGCCAGCAGCTTGGTTGTCCTCATCACAGATGAAGCTTTCTTT. Complete variable domain (other parts from reference TRBV5-1 and TRBJ1-1): KAGVTQTPRYLIKTRGQQVTLSCSPISGHRSVSWYQQTPGQGLQFLFEYFSETQRNKGNFPGRFSGRQFSNSRSEMNVSTLELGDSALYLCASSLVVLITDEAFFGQGTRLTVV.

The chain couples TRBV27 to TRBJ1-6; 7 bases fit TRBD1. This CDR3 is 15 amino acids long. V was clipped by 6 bases and J by 9 bases; unmatched bases: 11. The germline V gene has CDR1 MNHEY and CDR2 SMNVEV (reference sequence). The CDR3 loop is CASSYQQGFTSPLHF. CDR3 DNA sequence: TGTGCCAGCAGCTACCAACAGGGGTTTACTTCACCCCTCCACTTT.